These T cell receptor beta chains were read from a single sample in a study of PD-1 blockade in classical Hodgkin lymphoma. Here immunoSEQ multiplex PCR was the method, and the copy in TCRdb shows in-frame clones only, minus some. The table records several thousand clones, about 79% of them present only once. Sample: CD8+ T cells from blood, taken at baseline. These receptor sequences come from a human donor with classical Hodgkin lymphoma. Each CDR3 is given with its conserved first and last residue. Each record gives: J gene, D gene, V gene, clone size, CDR3 DNA, CDR3 protein. The D gene is left open where the match is weak. Clone size is not always given. Where it is, it says once, few, many or a class for expanded clones.

>TRBJ1-4|TRBD1|TRBV4-1|NA
TGCGCCAGCAGCACCCGACAGGGAGGTAATGAAAAACTGTTTTTT
CASSTRQGGNEKLFF
>TRBJ1-1|NA|TRBV13|NA
TGTGCCAGCAGCTTAGCATTGGGGTTAGGGATTGAAGCTTTCTTT
CASSLALGLGIEAFF
>TRBJ2-7|NA|TRBV7-9|once
TGTGCCAGCAGCTTAGGATCCCACAGGGAGGACGAGCAGTACTTC
CASSLGSHREDEQYF
>TRBJ1-1|NA|TRBV4-3|NA
TGCGCCAGCAGCCCAGAGCGTGGCGCTGAAGCTTTCTTT
CASSPERGAEAFF
>TRBJ2-5|NA|TRBV9|NA
TGTGCCAGCAGCGAGGACAGTTACCAAGAGACCCAGTACTTC
CASSEDSYQETQYF
>TRBJ1-2|NA|TRBV28|NA
TGTGCCAGCAGTTTATTGAACAGGGCTAACTATGGCTACACCTTC
CASSLLNRANYGYTF
>TRBJ2-5|NA|TRBV7-9|NA
TGTGCCAGCCGCAGGGGTTCTTCGCAAGAGACCCAGTACTTC
CASRRGSSQETQYF
>TRBJ1-6|NA|TRBV19|NA
TGTGCCAGTAGTGCCAGAGGGAGCTCCTATAATTCACCCCTCCACTTT
CASSARGSSYNSPLHF
>TRBJ2-2|NA|TRBV6-6|NA
TGTGCCAGCAGTTACTTACGGGCGGAGCTGTTTTTT
CASSYLRAELFF
>TRBJ2-1|NA|TRBV11-2|NA
TGTGCCAGCAGCTTAGGACCGTACAGGGTGGGGTTCAATGAGCAGTTCTTC
CASSLGPYRVGFNEQFF
>TRBJ2-5|TRBD2|TRBV9|NA
TGTGCCAGCAGCCCCGGGACGGCGGGGGACCAGTACTTC
CASSPGTAGDQYF
>TRBJ2-7|TRBD2|TRBV27|NA
TGTGCCACCATAGCGGGGGGTGAGGGGTACGAGCAGTACTTC
CATIAGGEGYEQYF
>TRBJ1-6|TRBD1|TRBV4-1|NA
TGCGCCAGCAGCCATCGGACAGGGAGGCCCCTCCACTTT
CASSHRTGRPLHF
>TRBJ2-3|TRBD1|TRBV29-1|NA
TGCAGCGTTGAGAGGGGGCGAGATACGCAGTATTTT
CSVERGRDTQYF
>TRBJ2-2|NA|TRBV7-9|NA
TGTGCCAGCAGCTTAGTTGGACAGGGAGGGGCCGGGGAGCTGTTTTTT
CASSLVGQGGAGELFF
>TRBJ2-7|NA|TRBV6-1|once
TGTGCCAGCAGTGAACATGGGAGTGTGGACGAGCAGTACTTC
CASSEHGSVDEQYF
>TRBJ2-7|TRBD1|TRBV4-3|NA
TGCGCCAGCAGCCAAGAAAAAGGACAGGGCGACGAGCAGTACTTC
CASSQEKGQGDEQYF
>TRBJ2-7|NA|TRBV27|few
TGTGCCAGCAGTTCTATTAATTACGAGCAGTACTTC
CASSSINYEQYF
>TRBJ2-2|TRBD2|TRBV4-3|NA
TGCGCCAGCAGCCAAGATCCGACTAGCGGGGGGGCCTCCGGGGAGCTGTTTTTT
CASSQDPTSGGASGELFF
>TRBJ2-1|NA|TRBV9|once
TGTGCCAGCAGCGTAGCTGTGGGGAGCTCCTACAATGAGCAGTTCTTC
CASSVAVGSSYNEQFF
>TRBJ1-2|NA|TRBV11-1|once
TGTGCCAGCAGCTTAAGTCGCGGTTCGGTCACCTATGGCTACACCTTC
CASSLSRGSVTYGYTF
>TRBJ1-4|TRBD1|TRBV2|NA
TGTGCCAGCAAACAGGGACAGGGGCTTCCTAATGAAAAACTGTTTTTT
CASKQGQGLPNEKLFF
>TRBJ1-1|NA|TRBV19|large
TGTGCCAGTAGTACGCCGGACCCTTCGACTGAAGCTTTCTTT
CASSTPDPSTEAFF
>TRBJ1-5|NA|TRBV19|NA
TGTGCCAGTAGTATAGCTTACAGGCTGGATCAGCCCCAGCATTTT
CASSIAYRLDQPQHF
>TRBJ2-5|NA|TRBV21-1|NA
TGTGCCAGCAGCAAAAGTGGGACGACAGGACAGGGAAGGGGAGGACGAGAGACCCAGTACTTC
CASSKSGTTGQGRGGRETQYF
>TRBJ2-5|NA|TRBV7-9|NA
TGTGCCAGCAGCTTAGTCGGGACGACCCAAGAGACCCAGTACTTC
CASSLVGTTQETQYF
>TRBJ2-1|NA|TRBV7-9|NA
TGTGCCAGCAGCCCAGCGGGCAGGGGGGATGAGCAGTTCTTC
CASSPAGRGDEQFF
>TRBJ2-5|NA|TRBV28|NA
TGTGCCAGCATTAAAGCTATAGGAGAGACCCAGTACTTC
CASIKAIGETQYF
>TRBJ1-5|NA|TRBV5-2|NA
TGCGCCAGCAGCCCGTTATCCGGAAGCAATCAGCCCCAGCATTTT
CASSPLSGSNQPQHF
>TRBJ1-5|TRBD1|TRBV4-1|few
TGCGCCAGCAGCCAAGATTTGGACAGGGGCAATCAGCCCCAGCATTTT
CASSQDLDRGNQPQHF
>TRBJ2-3|NA|TRBV9|NA
TGTGCCAGCAGCGTACAGTCTTTACCGAGGGATACGCAGTATTTT
CASSVQSLPRDTQYF
>TRBJ2-1|TRBD1|TRBV5-1|NA
TGCGCCAGCAGCTCCAGCGACAGGGGATACAATGAGCAGTTCTTC
CASSSSDRGYNEQFF
>TRBJ2-7|TRBD1|TRBV7-9|NA
TGTGCCAGCAGCTTACCCGGGACAGGTGACTACGAGCAGTACTTC
CASSLPGTGDYEQYF
>TRBJ1-2|NA|TRBV19|few
TGTGCCAGTACTGACAGATCTGATGGCTACACCTTC
CASTDRSDGYTF
>TRBJ1-5|TRBD1|TRBV7-8|NA
TGTGCCAGTAGAGGGCAGGGGGGCAATCAGCCCCAGCATTTT
CASRGQGGNQPQHF
>TRBJ2-2|NA|TRBV4-1|NA
TGCGCCAGCAGCCAAGAGGGAAGGGTGGACACCGGGGAGCTGTTTTTT
CASSQEGRVDTGELFF
>TRBJ2-7|NA|TRBV7-2|NA
TGTGCCAGCAGCTTTGGGGGGGCCTACTACGAGCAGTACTTC
CASSFGGAYYEQYF
>TRBJ2-7|TRBD2|TRBV28|NA
TGTGCCAGCAGTCTCCAGCGGGATGGGGACGAGCAGTACTTC
CASSLQRDGDEQYF
>TRBJ1-1|NA|TRBV2|NA
TGTGCCAGCAGTGGGGGGGCGGGACAAGAAGCTTTCTTT
CASSGGAGQEAFF
>TRBJ2-7|NA|TRBV6-5|NA
TGTGCCATCGGGCCGGGGTACGAGCAGTACTTC
CAIGPGYEQYF
>TRBJ2-1|NA|TRBV27|once
TGTGCCAGCAGTTTCTTGAGGCAGTACGATGAGCAGTTCTTC
CASSFLRQYDEQFF
>TRBJ1-4|TRBD1|TRBV5-1|NA
TGCGCCAGCAGCTTGGGGGACAGTAATGAAAAACTGTTTTTT
CASSLGDSNEKLFF
>TRBJ1-5|TRBD1|TRBV19|NA
TGTGCCAGTAGCCCGACAGGGAGCAATCAGCCCCAGCATTTT
CASSPTGSNQPQHF
>TRBJ1-1|TRBD1|TRBV7-3|NA
TGTGCCAGCAGCTTAAGTGGGACAGCTCCTGAAGCTTTCTTT
CASSLSGTAPEAFF